The clone carrying this TCR beta chain was counted only a few times. Clones were read by immunoSEQ multiplex PCR, and TCRdb kept only the in-frame ones, dropping some. The sample records nearly 110,000 clones, roughly nine tenths being singletons. The data stem from a study of T cell changes during pregnancy in multiple sclerosis. The germline V gene encodes CDR1 SEHNR and CDR2 FQNEAQ (reference sequence). This CDR3 comprises 14 residues. The V and J ends lost 6 bases and 1 base, in that order; junction bases with no gene match: 3. Specimen: peripheral blood, collected before pregnancy. This receptor was taken from a female donor with multiple sclerosis, enrolled in a pregnancy study. V usage is TRBV7-9 and J usage is TRBJ2-3; 8 bases align to TRBD1. The CDR3 sequence: CASRGQAGTDTQYF. For the CDR3, the DNA is TGTGCCAGCAGGGGACAGGCTGGCACAGATACGCAGTATTTT.